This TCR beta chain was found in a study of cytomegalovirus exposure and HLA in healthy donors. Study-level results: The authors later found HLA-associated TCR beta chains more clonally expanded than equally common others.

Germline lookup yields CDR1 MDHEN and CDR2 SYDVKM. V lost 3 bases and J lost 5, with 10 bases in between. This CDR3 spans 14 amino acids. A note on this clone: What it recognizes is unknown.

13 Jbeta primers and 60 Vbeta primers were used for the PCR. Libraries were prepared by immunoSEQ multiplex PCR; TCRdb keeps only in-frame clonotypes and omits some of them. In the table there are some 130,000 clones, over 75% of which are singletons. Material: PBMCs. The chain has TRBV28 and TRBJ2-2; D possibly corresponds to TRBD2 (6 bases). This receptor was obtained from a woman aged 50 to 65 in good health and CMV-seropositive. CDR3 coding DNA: TGTGCCAGCAGTTTTCCGGGGGAAACCGGGGAGCTGTTTTTT. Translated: CASSFPGETGELFF.